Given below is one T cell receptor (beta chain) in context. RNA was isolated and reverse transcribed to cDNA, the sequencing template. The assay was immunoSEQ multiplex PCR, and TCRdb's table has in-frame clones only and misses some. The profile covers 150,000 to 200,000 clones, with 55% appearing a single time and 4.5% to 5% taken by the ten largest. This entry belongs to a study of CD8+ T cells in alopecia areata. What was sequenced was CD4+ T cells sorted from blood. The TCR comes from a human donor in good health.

The chain's CDR3 is CASSAGTGWASEAFF. The CDR3 DNA is TGTGCCAGCAGCGCGGGGACAGGTTGGGCCTCTGAAGCTTTCTTT. V and J are TRBV6-1 and TRBJ1-1, with 8 bases lining up with TRBD1. Per germline, CDR1 MNHNS and CDR2 SASEGT. V lost 6 bases, J lost 6 bases, and 12 bases stayed unmatched. The CDR3 loop spans 15 amino acids.